These 27 T cell receptor beta chains were sequenced from one sample in a study of brain T cells in children with intractable seizures. The method was immunoSEQ multiplex PCR; TCRdb's version includes in-frame clones alone and lacks a portion of them. The data show approximately 330,000 clones, about 93% seen once. The time point here: blood from clinic visit 5 months post-surgery; TSC patient then seizure free. Sequenced here: peripheral blood, sampled 5 to 6 months after surgery. The origin of the receptors is a boy younger than two with tuberous sclerosis and intractable seizures.

The gene calls are TRBV11-1 and TRBJ2-3; D unresolved. V lost 8 bases and J lost 0, with 12 bases in between. The CDR3 is 14 amino acids. Per the germline V gene, CDR1 is SGHAT and CDR2 is FQDESV (reference sequence). CDR3 residues: CASVQSTSTDTQYF. CDR3 DNA sequence: TGTGCCAGCGTACAGAGCACTAGCACAGATACGCAGTATTTT.

The chain is built from TRBV4-1 and TRBJ1-2, with D uncertain. The V gene's germline CDR1 is MGHRA and CDR2 YSYEKL. This CDR3 contains 17 residues. Trimming left V 1 base short and J 1 base short, with 16 bases between. This CDR3 reads CASSQVIRVMFNYGYTF. The CDR3 DNA sequence: TGCGCCAGCAGCCAAGTTATAAGGGTTATGTTTAACTATGGCTACACCTTC.

This chain joins TRBV30 and TRBJ2-3, with 10 bases identical to TRBD2. Germline loops: CDR1 GTSNPN, CDR2 SVGIG (reference sequence). The CDR3 length is 15 residues. Trimming cost V 7 bases and J 3 bases; bases outside gene matches: 10. CDR3 amino acids: CAFLSLAGFTDTQYF. The CDR3 DNA follows: TGTGCCTTCTTATCACTAGCGGGATTTACAGATACGCAGTATTTT.

CDR3 sequence (DNA): TGCAGCGTTGAAACAGGGGGTTACGAGCAGTACTTC. It translates to CSVETGGYEQYF. V gene TRBV29-1 combines with J gene TRBJ2-7; 8 bases fit TRBD1. This CDR3 has 12 amino acids. After removal of 2 bases from V and 4 bases from J, the junction contained 1 base not matched to a gene. Germline V gene data show CDR1 as SQVTM and CDR2 as ANQGSEA.

The chain couples TRBV7-8 to TRBJ1-3, with D hard to call. Germline V gene lookup returns CDR1 SGHVS and CDR2 FQNEAQ. This CDR3 comprises 15 residues. The germline V and J ends were trimmed by 4 bases and 0 bases, with 10 bases remaining between them. The CDR3 loop is CASSSSLSSGNTIYF. CDR3 in DNA: TGTGCCAGCAGCTCCTCCTTAAGCTCTGGAAACACCATATATTTT.

This chain connects TRBV30 to TRBJ2-1; no definite D call. The CDR3 totals 13 residues. V was shortened by 4 bases and J by 2 bases, with 9 bases between the two germline ends. Germline lookup yields CDR1 GTSNPN and CDR2 SVGIG (reference sequence). The CDR3 coding sequence is TGTGCCTGGACTGCTTTTGCCTACAATGAGCAGTTCTTC. This translates into CAWTAFAYNEQFF.

The count of this clone is one. The CDR3 region has the DNA TGTGCCAGCAGCTCTCTGACAGGGAGCACAGATACGCAGTATTTT. Its protein product is CASSSLTGSTDTQYF. The rearrangement links TRBV7-6 to TRBJ2-3, with 7 nucleotides matching TRBD1. CDR3 size: 15 residues. The V and J ends lost 4 bases and 0 bases, in that order; junction bases with no gene match: 4. The germline CDR1 and CDR2 sequences are SGHVS and FNYEAQ.

J is TRBJ2-7 and V is TRBV7-2, with TRBD2 as a possible D gene (6 bases). Germline values: CDR1 SGHTA, CDR2 FQGNSA. V lost 5 bases, J lost 0 bases, and 20 bases lay in between. The CDR3 totals 17 residues. The CDR3, as DNA: TGTGCCAGCAGCCCATACCTGAGCGGGCTTAGCTCCTACGAGCAGTACTTC. This translates into CASSPYLSGLSSYEQYF. Filled out from reference TRBV7-2 and TRBJ2-7, the complete variable domain reads GAGVSQSPSNKVTEKGKDVELRCDPISGHTALYWYRQSLGQGLEFLIYFQGNSAPDKSGLPSDRFSAERTGGSVSTLTIQRTQQEDSAVYLCASSPYLSGLSSYEQYFGPGTRLTVT.

This sequence joins TRBV7-8 and TRBJ2-1; D uncertain. CDR1 and CDR2 from the germline V gene are SGHVS and FQNEAQ. The CDR3 is 13 amino acids. Trimming left V 1 base short and J 4 bases short, with 5 bases between. CDR3 residues: CASSLGRYNEQFF. The CDR3 DNA reads TGTGCCAGCAGCTTAGGACGGTACAATGAGCAGTTCTTC.

The chain couples TRBV15 to TRBJ2-1, with TRBD2 matching over 7 bases. Germline CDR1 and CDR2: LNHNV and YYDKDF (reference sequence). CDR3 length: 13 residues. The junction had 9 bases not matched to a gene; V was cut back by 4 bases and J by 12 bases. CDR3 residues: CATSTHPGGWQFF. The CDR3, as DNA: TGTGCCACCAGCACCCACCCGGGAGGATGGCAGTTCTTC.

This clone was recorded a few times. The V gene is TRBV5-4, the J gene TRBJ2-1; D is possibly TRBD2 (5 bases). The germline V and J ends were trimmed by 4 bases and 4 bases, with 12 bases remaining between them. The germline V gene has CDR1 SGHNT and CDR2 YYREEE (reference sequence). The CDR3 totals 14 residues. This CDR3 is CASSGQDSYNEQFF. Written as DNA, the CDR3 is TGTGCCAGCAGCGGCCAGGACTCATACAATGAGCAGTTCTTC. The full variable domain, completed using reference TRBV5-4 and TRBJ2-1, is ETGVTQSPTHLIKTRGQQVTLRCSSQSGHNTVSWYQQALGQGPQFIFQYYREEENGRGNFPPRFSGLQFPNYSSELNVNALELDDSALYLCASSGQDSYNEQFFGPGTRLTVL.

CDR3 in amino acids: CSAGRTDTQYF. DNA of the CDR3: TGCAGTGCCGGACGGACAGATACGCAGTATTTT. The genes are TRBV20-1 and TRBJ2-3; D is unresolved. The germline CDR1 and CDR2 sequences are DFQATT and SNEGSKA (reference sequence). The CDR3 contains 11 residues. With 6 bases removed from V and 3 bases from J, the gap between germline ends came to 7 bases.

This chain links TRBV24-1 with TRBJ1-5; possible D gene TRBD1, 5 bases. V lost 6 bases, J lost 1 base, and 15 bases lay in between. The CDR3 runs 16 residues. Germline CDR1 is KGHDR and CDR2 is SFDVKD. This CDR3 is CATSSSGGGSNQPQHF. The CDR3 DNA reads TGTGCCACCAGTTCGAGCGGTGGGGGAAGCAATCAGCCCCAGCATTTT.

The chain carries TRBV3-1 (or the pseudogene TRBV3-2) and TRBJ1-5; 7 bases are a match to TRBD1. CDR3 length: 14 residues. V gave up 2 bases and J gave up 5 bases; unmatched junction bases: 3. Germline-derived CDR1 and CDR2 are LGHDT and YNNKEL (reference sequence). The CDR3 DNA is TGTGCCAGCAGCCAAACAGGGGAGGATCAGCCCCAGCATTTT. Translation: CASSQTGEDQPQHF.

The sample holds one count of this clone. The gene calls are TRBV4-1 and TRBJ2-7; D call uncertain. CDR1 MGHRA and CDR2 YSYEKL come from the germline V gene. V shed 0 bases and J shed 2 bases, with 5 bases lying between them. The CDR3 consists of 13 residues. CDR3 in amino acids: CASSQEVTYEQYF. CDR3 DNA sequence: TGCGCCAGCAGCCAAGAGGTAACCTACGAGCAGTACTTC.

The rearrangement joins TRBV18 to TRBJ2-1; no definite D call. Germline-derived CDR1 and CDR2 are KGHSH and LQKENI. V was cut by 1 base and J by 1 base, with 8 bases left in between. The CDR3 covers 15 residues. DNA of the CDR3: TGTGCCAGCTCACCACAGGGCCTTTCCTACAATGAGCAGTTCTTC. It codes for CASSPQGLSYNEQFF.

This rearrangement joins TRBV2 to TRBJ2-5; 8 bases are shared with TRBD2. This CDR3 has 15 amino acids. The V and J ends lost 6 bases and 6 bases, in that order; junction bases with no gene match: 12. Per germline, CDR1 SNHLY and CDR2 FYNNEI. CDR3 protein: CASSASGPSVKTQYF. The CDR3 region has the DNA TGTGCCAGCAGCGCTAGCGGGCCAAGCGTAAAGACCCAGTACTTC.

V gene TRBV30 combines with J gene TRBJ1-2, with D hard to call. CDR3 length equals 13 residues. The germline gives CDR1 GTSNPN, CDR2 SVGIG (reference sequence). With 4 bases removed from V and 5 bases from J, the gap between germline ends came to 14 bases. In DNA form, the CDR3 reads TGTGCCTGGACTGCTGACGGAAGATATGGCTACACCTTC. Translated, it gives CAWTADGRYGYTF.

The rearrangement links TRBV6-6 to TRBJ1-6, with 9 bases that match TRBD1. V shed 9 bases and J 8 bases; nucleotides not matched to a gene: 8. The CDR3 runs 14 residues. Germline V gene lookup returns CDR1 MNHNY and CDR2 SVGAGI (reference sequence). The CDR3 coding sequence is TGTGCCAGTCAGCCGGGACAGGGTTATTCACCCCTCCACTTT. It specifies CASQPGQGYSPLHF.

The chain joins TRBV5-6 to TRBJ1-1; no firm D call. This CDR3 spans 11 amino acids. Germline V gives CDR1 SGHDT, CDR2 YYEEEE. In DNA form, the CDR3 reads TGTCCCGAGGGAGGAATGTCTGAAGCTTTCTTT. Translating it yields CPEGGMSEAFF.

The gene calls are TRBV27 and TRBJ2-2; TRBD1 might be the D (5 bases). Trimming took off 1 base at V and 1 base at J, with 7 bases between the two ends. In germline, CDR1 is MNHEY, CDR2 SMNVEV (reference sequence). The CDR3 covers 15 residues. For the CDR3, the DNA is TGTGCCAGCAGTTTATACCAGGGGAACACCGGGGAGCTGTTTTTT. Amino acid sequence: CASSLYQGNTGELFF.

V is TRBV4-2 and J is TRBJ2-2; D unresolved. The CDR3 length is 18 residues. Germline V gives CDR1 LGHNA, CDR2 YNFKEQ. With 0 bases removed from V and 1 base from J, the gap between germline ends came to 15 bases. CDR3 protein: CASSQEPRAVGNTGELFF. For the CDR3, the DNA is TGTGCCAGCAGCCAAGAACCCCGGGCAGTTGGGAACACCGGGGAGCTGTTTTTT.

This clone was observed once. One junction end does not reproduce the germline sequence, and a read error may be involved. The rearrangement joins TRBV7-3 to TRBJ2-1; 11 bases line up with TRBD2. CDR3 length: 15 amino acids. The germline gives CDR1 SGHTA, CDR2 FQGTGA. The CDR3, as DNA: TGTGCCAGCAGCATAACTAGCGGGAGTCACTATGAGCAGTTCTTC. Translated, it gives CASSITSGSHYEQFF.

The chain carries TRBV7-2 and TRBJ2-1; 10 nucleotides agree with TRBD2. Germline values: CDR1 SGHTA, CDR2 FQGNSA. V shed 5 bases and J 3 bases; nucleotides not matched to a gene: 4. The CDR3 is made up of 15 amino acids. CDR3 residues: CASSITSGIYNEQFF. In nucleotides, the CDR3 is TGTGCCAGCAGCATAACTAGCGGGATCTACAATGAGCAGTTCTTC.

The chain carries TRBV4-2 and TRBJ1-3; D is perhaps TRBD1 (6 bases). The CDR3 has 19 amino acids. Germline CDR1 and CDR2: LGHNA and YNFKEQ. With 4 bases removed from V and 0 bases from J, the gap between germline ends came to 22 bases. DNA for the CDR3: TGTGCCAGCAGCCGCGGGGGAAAAGGACAGCCCTCCTCTGGAAACACCATATATTTT. This translates into CASSRGGKGQPSSGNTIYF.

The V gene is TRBV2, the J gene TRBJ1-1, with a tentative D call TRBD1 (5 bases). The CDR3 contains 14 residues. Germline V CDR1 and CDR2: SNHLY, FYNNEI. The V end lost 5 bases, the J end lost 1 base, and 11 bases lay between the germline ends. The DNA of the CDR3 is TGTGCCAGCAGTTATCGGGGGTCGAACACTGAAGCTTTCTTT. Translated, it gives CASSYRGSNTEAFF.

The genes are TRBV19 and TRBJ1-3, with 8 bases identical to TRBD1. The CDR3 contains 15 residues. Germline CDR1 and CDR2: LNHDA and SQIVND (reference sequence). V was clipped by 0 bases and J by 7 bases; unmatched bases: 5. In nucleotides, the CDR3 is TGTGCCAGTAGTATAGATCAAGGACAGGGTAACACCATATATTTT. Its translation is CASSIDQGQGNTIYF.